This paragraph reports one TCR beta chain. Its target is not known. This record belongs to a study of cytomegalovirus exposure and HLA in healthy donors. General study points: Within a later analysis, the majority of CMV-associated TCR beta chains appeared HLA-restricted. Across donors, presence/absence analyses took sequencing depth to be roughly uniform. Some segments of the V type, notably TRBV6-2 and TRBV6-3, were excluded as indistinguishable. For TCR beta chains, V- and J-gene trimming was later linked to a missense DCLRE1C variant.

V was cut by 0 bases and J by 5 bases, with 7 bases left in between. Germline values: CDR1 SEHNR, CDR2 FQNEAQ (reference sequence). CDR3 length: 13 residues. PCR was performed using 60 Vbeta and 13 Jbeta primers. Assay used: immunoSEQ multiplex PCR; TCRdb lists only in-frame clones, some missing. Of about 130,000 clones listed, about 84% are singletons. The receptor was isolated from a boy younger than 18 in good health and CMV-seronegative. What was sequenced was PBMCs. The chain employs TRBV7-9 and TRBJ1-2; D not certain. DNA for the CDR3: TGTGCCAGCAGCTTAGCGATAGAATATGGCTACACCTTC. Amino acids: CASSLAIEYGYTF.